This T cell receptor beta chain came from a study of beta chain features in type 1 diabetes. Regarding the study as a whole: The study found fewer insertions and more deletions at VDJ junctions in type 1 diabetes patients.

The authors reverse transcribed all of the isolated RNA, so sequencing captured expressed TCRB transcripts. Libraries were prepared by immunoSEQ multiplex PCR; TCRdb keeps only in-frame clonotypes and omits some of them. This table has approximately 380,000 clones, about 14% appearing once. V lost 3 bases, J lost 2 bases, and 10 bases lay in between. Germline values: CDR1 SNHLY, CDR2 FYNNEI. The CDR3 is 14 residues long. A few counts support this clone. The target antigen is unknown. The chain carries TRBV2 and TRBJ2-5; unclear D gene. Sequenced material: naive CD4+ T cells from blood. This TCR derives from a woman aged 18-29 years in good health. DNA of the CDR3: TGTGCCAGCAGTGACTTGCGGCGACAAGAGACCCAGTACTTC. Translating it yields CASSDLRRQETQYF.